One and the same sample provided the 9 T cell receptor beta chains below, sequenced in a study of cytomegalovirus exposure and HLA in healthy donors. The study ran its PCR with 60 Vbeta and 13 Jbeta primers. Clones were read by immunoSEQ multiplex PCR, and TCRdb kept only the in-frame ones, dropping some. Among approximately 120,000 clones, approximately 80% were seen once, and the ten largest hold roughly 2%. Sequencing was carried out using PBMCs. The receptors were sampled from a man aged 50 to 60 in good health and CMV-seronegative.

V gene TRBV10-3 combines with J gene TRBJ1-4; 9 bases line up with TRBD1. V was pared by 0 bases and J by 10 bases, with 9 bases of the junction left unmatched. The CDR3 is made up of 16 amino acids. From germline, CDR1 is ENHRY and CDR2 SYGVKD. In nucleotides, the CDR3 is TGTGCCATCAGTGAGTCGGGGACAGGGCTTTCGGCAAAACTGTTTTTT. This gives the protein CAISESGTGLSAKLFF.

The CDR3 bases are TGTGCCAGCAGTGACAGGACAGGGGATGGCTACACCTTC. Translating it yields CASSDRTGDGYTF. The chain combines TRBV6-4 with TRBJ1-2; 9 bases align to TRBD1. Germline V gene sequence: CDR1 MRHNA, CDR2 SNTAGT. V trimming: 2 bases; J trimming: 6 bases; junction bases outside the gene matches: 1. The CDR3 length is 13 residues.

The CDR3 sequence: CASSRSRQGSSYEQYF. CDR3 DNA: TGCGCCAGCAGCCGGTCCCGCCAGGGGTCCTCCTACGAGCAGTACTTC. The rearrangement uses TRBV5-1 and TRBJ2-7; tentatively, D is TRBD1 (6 bases). The CDR3 has 16 residues. V was shortened by 4 bases and J by 0 bases, with 17 bases between the two germline ends. Germline CDR1 SGHRS, CDR2 YFSETQ.

This clone has just one count. This chain connects TRBV2 to TRBJ2-7, with TRBD1 as a possible D gene (6 bases). V was cut by 2 bases and J by 0 bases, with 17 bases left in between. This CDR3 contains 17 residues. Germline loops: CDR1 SNHLY, CDR2 FYNNEI. CDR3 sequence reads: CASSEWGSGESSYEQYV. The CDR3 coding sequence is TGTGCCAGCAGTGAATGGGGTTCAGGGGAAAGCTCCTACGAGCAGTACGTC.

This sequence joins TRBV28 and TRBJ1-1, with D possibly matching TRBD1 (5 bases). In germline, CDR1 is MDHEN, CDR2 SYDVKM. V lost 2 bases to trimming and J lost 4 bases, with 14 bases between them. The CDR3 is made up of 15 amino acids. CDR3 sequence: CASSLTGLLSTEAFF. The CDR3, as DNA: TGTGCCAGCAGTTTAACAGGCCTTTTGAGCACTGAAGCTTTCTTT.

The rearrangement links TRBV27 to TRBJ1-6, with 8 positions matching TRBD1. In germline, CDR1 is MNHEY, CDR2 SMNVEV (reference sequence). The V gene end was trimmed by 4 bases and the J gene end by 9 bases; junction bases not matched to a gene: 8. The CDR3 covers 15 residues. The CDR3 region has the DNA TGTGCCAGCAGTTCCTTTACAGGGGGAGTTTCACCCCTCCACTTT. Translation: CASSSFTGGVSPLHF.

The chain employs TRBV28 and TRBJ2-3; D perhaps matches TRBD2 (5 bases). Trimming stripped 10 bases from V and 3 bases from J, with 14 bases between. The CDR3 is 13 amino acids. Germline values: CDR1 MDHEN, CDR2 SYDVKM. CDR3: CATFSGSTDTQYF. The CDR3 DNA reads TGTGCCACTTTTTCGGGGTCAACAGATACGCAGTATTTT.

The J gene is TRBJ2-2, the V gene TRBV11-2; 9 bases map to TRBD1. Trimming at V came to 0 bases and at J to 7 bases, leaving 12 bases not matched to a gene. CDR1 and CDR2 from the germline V gene are SGHAT and FQNNGV. The CDR3 sequence is 18 residues long. CDR3 coding DNA: TGTGCCAGCAGCTTAGATCGCCTGGGACAGGGTTATAGCGGGGAGCTGTTTTTT. It yields the protein CASSLDRLGQGYSGELFF.

This chain uses TRBV23-1 with TRBJ1-1, with TRBD1 as a possible D gene (6 bases). TRBV23-1 is treated as an ORF (open reading frame) with a function not yet certain. There are 15 residues in the CDR3. V was clipped by 1 base and J by 8 bases, with 17 bases between them. The chain's CDR3 is CASSQWTEAILEAFF. The CDR3 DNA reads as TGCGCCAGCAGTCAATGGACAGAGGCCATTTTGGAAGCTTTCTTT.